These T cell receptor beta chains were read from a single sample in a study of cytomegalovirus exposure and HLA in healthy donors. Data came from immunoSEQ multiplex PCR; TCRdb stores just in-frame clones and leaves some out. Here the sample spans tens of thousands of clones, around 77% being singletons. The sequencing sample was made of PBMCs. Source of these receptors: a woman aged 40 to 50 in good health and CMV-seropositive. CDR3s include the opening cysteine and the closing phenylalanine or tryptophan. A D gene is named only where the DNA matches it firmly. Only part of the rows carry a size: once, few, many, or a class if the clone is expanded.

DNA	CDR3	D	V	J	size
TGTGCCTGGAGCGTCCTACTAGGACAGGGCACTGGAAACACCATATATTTT	CAWSVLLGQGTGNTIYF	TRBD1	TRBV30	TRBJ1-3	.
TGTGCCACCAGCAGACAACGGACAGGGGACTACGAGCAGTACTTC	CATSRQRTGDYEQYF	TRBD1	TRBV15	TRBJ2-7	.
TGTGCCACCCGGACAGGGGCAGGGGCAGATACGCAGTATTTT	CATRTGAGADTQYF	TRBD1	TRBV6-1	TRBJ2-3	.
TGTGCCAGCTTGGGGCAGTCCTATGGCTACACCTTC	CASLGQSYGYTF	.	TRBV28	TRBJ1-2	.
TGTGCCTGGAGTCAAGGGGCCTATGGCTACACCTTC	CAWSQGAYGYTF	.	TRBV30	TRBJ1-2	.
TGTGCCAGTAGTATAGCTCCAGGGCCACAAGAAAAACTGTTTTTT	CASSIAPGPQEKLFF	.	TRBV19	TRBJ1-4	.
TGTGCCAGCAGTCGCGAGGGGGGGATTGAAGAGACCCAGTACTTC	CASSREGGIEETQYF	.	TRBV6-6	TRBJ2-5	.
TGTGCCAGCAGCCCGAAACTAGCGGCCCAATACGAGCAGTACTTC	CASSPKLAAQYEQYF	TRBD2	TRBV7-3	TRBJ2-7	.
TGTGCCAGCAGCCAAGACCTAGGGACACTCTATAATTCACCCCTCCACTTT	CASSQDLGTLYNSPLHF	.	TRBV4-2	TRBJ1-6	.
TGCGCCAGCAGCCAAGAATTGGCTAGCGGCTATAGCTCCTACAATGAGCAGTTCTTC	CASSQELASGYSSYNEQFF	TRBD2	TRBV4-1	TRBJ2-1	.
TGTGCCAGCAGTGGACAGCCTAACTATGGCTACACCTTC	CASSGQPNYGYTF	.	TRBV2	TRBJ1-2	.
TGTGCCAGCAGCCCCCGCTCTGGAAACACCATATATTTT	CASSPRSGNTIYF	.	TRBV28	TRBJ1-3	few
TGTGCCAGCAGCTCCCGACTAGCGGAGAGCACAGATACGCAGTATTTT	CASSSRLAESTDTQYF	TRBD2	TRBV7-2	TRBJ2-3	few
TGTGCCTGGAGTCGGGACAGGAACACTGAAGCTTTCTTT	CAWSRDRNTEAFF	TRBD1	TRBV30	TRBJ1-1	few
TGTGCCAGCAGCGCCGGACTAGCGGGAGGGAATACGCAGTATTTT	CASSAGLAGGNTQYF	TRBD2	TRBV5-4	TRBJ2-3	few
TGCGCCAGCAGCCAAGATTTGGGACTAGCGGGAACCTCCTACGAGCAGTACTTC	CASSQDLGLAGTSYEQYF	TRBD2	TRBV4-1	TRBJ2-7	.